Shown below are 5 T cell receptor beta chains from a single sample sequenced in a study of T-cell reconstitution after alpha-beta-depleted transplantation in children. Library preparation (for TCRbeta) was performed with unique molecular identifiers. TCRdb re-called the PCR reads with MiXCR, one entry per CDR3 protein. Of around 500,000 distinct CDR3 sequences in the sample, under 25% were seen once. Sequences were derived from PBMCs, mostly from graft donor cells, sampled 360 days after TCRalphabeta/CD19-depleted stem cell transplant. The receptors were sampled from a boy younger than two who had a stem cell transplant for acute myeloid leukemia, so the T cells may come from the graft donor.

This rearrangement joins TRBV5-5 to TRBJ2-7; weak D call: TRBD2 (6 bases). CDR1 is SGHKS and CDR2 is YYEKEE in the germline V gene (reference sequence). V lost 3 bases and J 5 bases, leaving 21 bases between the germline ends. The CDR3 totals 16 residues. The DNA of the CDR3 is TGTGCCAGCAGCTCTCAAATCAGTCTGGGGGGACACGAGCAGTACGTC. Its translation: CASSSQISLGGHEQYV.

In its sample, this clonotype was seen a few times. This chain joins TRBV6-5 and TRBJ2-3, with a tentative D call TRBD2 (6 bases). The CDR3 runs to 16 residues. Trimming left V 0 bases short and J 4 bases short, with 14 bases between. Germline loops: CDR1 MNHEY, CDR2 SVGAGI. CDR3 sequence: CASSYSIAGSSDTQYF. The CDR3 DNA is TGTGCCAGCAGTTACTCGATTGCGGGGAGCTCAGATACGCAGTATTTT.

This clonotype occurred a few times. V and J are TRBV20-1 and TRBJ2-1, with D maybe TRBD1 (5 bases). Trimming pared 3 bases from V and 6 bases from J, leaving 18 bases between. The CDR3 is 15 residues long. CDR1 and CDR2 from the germline V gene are DFQATT and SNEGSKA (reference sequence). The CDR3 here is CSASPPSQGRNEQFF. CDR3 in DNA: TGCAGTGCTAGTCCCCCCTCGCAGGGTCGCAATGAGCAGTTCTTC.

V gene TRBV18 combines with J gene TRBJ2-7, with 9 bases fitting TRBD1. With V trimmed by 3 bases and J by 4 bases, 7 bases remained unmatched. This CDR3 is built from 15 residues. Per the germline V gene, CDR1 is KGHSH and CDR2 is LQKENI. Written as DNA, the CDR3 is TGTGCCAGCTCACCGACAGGGGGTGGCCAGTACGAGCAGTACGTC. It translates to CASSPTGGGQYEQYV.

This clonotype has at least ten counts. J is TRBJ2-1 and V is TRBV20-1; 9 bases align to TRBD2. The ends lost 2 bases at V and 6 bases at J; junction bases unmatched: 11. The CDR3 is 16 amino acids. Per the germline V gene, CDR1 is DFQATT and CDR2 is SNEGSKA (reference sequence). The CDR3 DNA sequence: TGCAGTGCTAGATCTTCGTGGCTTAGCGGGGGCAATGAGCAGTTCTTC. It specifies CSARSSWLSGGNEQFF.